The 32 T cell receptor beta chains below were found in one sample sequenced in a study of blood T cell repertoires in COVID-19. Assay used: immunoSEQ multiplex PCR; TCRdb lists only in-frame clones, some missing. The sample has around 140,000 clones, 65% to 80% seen once. The sample comprised peripheral blood. These receptors all stem from a woman aged 55-75 years with acute or convalescent COVID-19.

Comment on this clone: Here the CDR3 omits its conserved ending phenylalanine or tryptophan, so a read error is the likely source. The chain couples TRBV6-5 to TRBJ1-2; 8 bases map to TRBD1. The CDR3 is 16 amino acids. Trimming removed 2 bases from V and 8 bases from J; junction bases left unmatched: 13. CDR1 and CDR2 from the germline V gene are MNHEY and SVGAGI. Here the CDR3 reads CASSYIRQGAYRGYTL. The CDR3, as DNA: TGTGCCAGCAGTTACATCCGGCAGGGGGCTTATCGGGGCTACACCCTC.

V is TRBV29-1 and J is TRBJ1-4; D call uncertain. Germline-derived CDR1 and CDR2 are SQVTM and ANQGSEA. Trimming took off 0 bases at V and 1 base at J, with 6 bases between the two ends. The CDR3 sequence is 14 residues long. CDR3 sequence (DNA): TGCAGCGTTGAAGACCCCAAAACTAATGAAAAACTGTTTTTT. Its translation is CSVEDPKTNEKLFF.

The chain links TRBV15 to TRBJ1-1, with D possibly TRBD1 on 5 matching bases. The V gene's germline CDR1 is LNHNV and CDR2 YYDKDF (reference sequence). Trimming stripped 1 base from V and 6 bases from J, with 12 bases between. The CDR3 extends over 14 amino acids. DNA for the CDR3: TGTGCCACCAGCAGAGGAGATCAGGGATCTGAAGCTTTCTTT. This encodes CATSRGDQGSEAFF.

The chain links TRBV28 to TRBJ2-5, with a tentative D call TRBD2 (6 bases). The germline V and J ends were trimmed by 5 bases and 5 bases, with 30 bases remaining between them. The V gene's germline CDR1 is MDHEN and CDR2 SYDVKM. This CDR3 is 19 amino acids long. The CDR3 loop is CASSRPASGLKVVGETQYF. DNA for the CDR3: TGTGCCAGCAGTCGACCCGCGTCGGGACTCAAGGTGGTGGGGGAGACCCAGTACTTC.

This clone turned up a few times. V and J are TRBV6-5 and TRBJ1-1, with TRBD1 as a possible D gene (6 bases). V lost 6 bases and J 4 bases, leaving 12 bases between the germline ends. The CDR3 runs to 13 residues. CDR1 is MNHEY, CDR2 SVGAGI, per germline. For the CDR3, the DNA is TGTGCCAGCAGGTATCAGGGGATCACTGAAGCTTTCTTT. Residues: CASRYQGITEAFF.

The gene calls are TRBV30 and TRBJ1-2, with D perhaps matching TRBD1 (5 bases). Trimming took 0 bases from V and 4 from J, leaving 6 bases between them. Per the germline V gene, CDR1 is GTSNPN and CDR2 is SVGIG (reference sequence). There are 12 residues in the CDR3. CDR3 in DNA: TGTGCCTGGAGTGTGGGGCCCTATGGCTACACCTTC. Translating it yields CAWSVGPYGYTF.

In this sample, this clone turned up once. The rearrangement joins TRBV7-9 to TRBJ2-1; 14 nucleotides align to TRBD2. Germline CDR1 reads SEHNR; CDR2 reads FQNEAQ (reference sequence). Unmatched junction bases numbered 7, after V lost 3 bases and J lost 6 bases. The CDR3 loop spans 17 amino acids. CDR3 DNA: TGTGCCAGCAGCTTGATTCCGGGACTAGCGGGAGCCAATGAGCAGTTCTTC. It translates to CASSLIPGLAGANEQFF.

The V call is TRBV19, the J call TRBJ1-6; D gene unclear. V lost 7 bases and J lost 0, with 13 bases in between. Germline V gives CDR1 LNHDA, CDR2 SQIVND (reference sequence). This CDR3 has 16 residues. CDR3 sequence: CASKATTSSYNSPLHF. DNA for the CDR3: TGTGCCAGTAAGGCGACAACGAGCTCCTATAATTCACCCCTCCACTTT.

The V and J genes are TRBV15 and TRBJ1-3; 7 bases align to TRBD1. J lost 4 bases, V lost 7 bases, and 4 bases had no gene match. This CDR3 spans 13 amino acids. CDR1 and CDR2 (germline): LNHNV, YYDKDF (reference sequence). The CDR3 spells CATIAGGGNTIYF. The CDR3 coding sequence is TGTGCCACCATTGCAGGGGGAGGAAACACCATATATTTT.

The V gene is TRBV5-6, the J gene TRBJ2-3, with 10 bases identical to TRBD2. CDR3 length: 19 amino acids. V was pared by 2 bases and J by 0 bases, with 12 bases of the junction left unmatched. Germline-derived CDR1 and CDR2 are SGHDT and YYEEEE. The CDR3 sequence: CASSLLLPGLASSTDTQYF. The CDR3 DNA follows: TGTGCCAGCAGCTTACTGTTACCGGGACTAGCGAGCAGCACAGATACGCAGTATTTT.

This clone showed up just a few times. V gene TRBV18 combines with J gene TRBJ1-3; TRBD1 might be the D (5 bases). The CDR3 sequence is 12 residues long. Per germline, CDR1 KGHSH and CDR2 LQKENI. V lost 3 bases to trimming and J lost 8 bases, with 8 bases between them. CDR3 sequence reads: CASSPKGDTIYF. The CDR3 DNA reads TGTGCCAGCTCACCGAAAGGGGACACCATATATTTT.

V and J are TRBV5-6 and TRBJ2-1; 8 nucleotides match TRBD2. After removal of 2 bases from V and 3 bases from J, the junction contained 7 bases not matched to a gene. The length of the CDR3 is 16 residues. In germline, CDR1 is SGHDT, CDR2 YYEEEE. The CDR3 DNA reads TGTGCCAGCAGCTTACGGGAGGGGGTAGACTACAATGAGCAGTTCTTC. It encodes CASSLREGVDYNEQFF.

In its sample, this clone was seen a few times. The genes are TRBV19 and TRBJ1-5; D is ambiguous. Trimming took off 5 bases at V and 5 bases at J, with 16 bases between the two ends. Germline V gene lookup returns CDR1 LNHDA and CDR2 SQIVND (reference sequence). This CDR3 is built from 15 residues. CDR3 DNA: TGTGCCAGTAGTCCCATAGACGGTGGGCATCAGCCCCAGCATTTT. Its protein product is CASSPIDGGHQPQHF.

This sequence joins TRBV6-2 or TRBV6-3 and TRBJ1-1; the match to TRBD1 covers 7 bases. CDR1 MNHEY and CDR2 SVGEGT come from the germline V gene. After removal of 2 bases from V and 0 bases from J, the junction contained 9 bases not matched to a gene. This CDR3 is 17 amino acids long. CDR3 amino acids: CASSYNSGQSMNTEAFF. The CDR3 nucleotides read TGTGCCAGCAGTTACAACTCGGGACAGAGCATGAACACTGAAGCTTTCTTT.

The chain combines TRBV27 with TRBJ2-7; TRBD2 matches 9 bases. The V gene end was trimmed by 5 bases and the J gene end by 4 bases; junction bases not matched to a gene: 15. Germline V lookup: CDR1 MNHEY, CDR2 SMNVEV (reference sequence). There are 17 residues in the CDR3. The CDR3 region has the DNA TGTGCCAGCAGTCCCCGTGCGGCGGGAGGGCCGAAATACGAGCAGTACTTC. This encodes CASSPRAAGGPKYEQYF.

The rearrangement joins TRBV7-2 to TRBJ1-3; maybe TRBD1 (6 bases). Trimming took 0 bases from V and 6 from J, leaving 18 bases between them. From germline, CDR1 is SGHTA and CDR2 FQGNSA. The CDR3 loop spans 17 amino acids. CDR3 region: CASSLAAGGGGENTIYF. Here the CDR3 DNA reads TGTGCCAGCAGCTTAGCCGCCGGGGGCGGGGGAGAAAACACCATATATTTT. Based on the CDR3 plus reference TRBV7-2 and TRBJ1-3, the full variable domain is GAGVSQSPSNKVTEKGKDVELRCDPISGHTALYWYRQSLGQGLEFLIYFQGNSAPDKSGLPSDRFSAERTGGSVSTLTIQRTQQEDSAVYLCASSLAAGGGGENTIYFGEGSWLTVV.

V gene TRBV20-1 combines with J gene TRBJ1-2; TRBD1 agrees at 7 bases. The V gene's germline CDR1 is DFQATT and CDR2 SNEGSKA (reference sequence). V lost 3 bases to trimming and J lost 5 bases; unmatched junction nucleotides: 12. The CDR3 length is 15 residues. Here the CDR3 DNA reads TGCAGTGCTAGTATGACAGGGCGAGGGCCTTATGGCTACACCTTC. Residues: CSASMTGRGPYGYTF.

In DNA, the CDR3 is TGTGCCAGCAGTCCCTTGAGATCGAACACCGGGGAGCTGTTTTTT. It encodes CASSPLRSNTGELFF. The chain uses TRBV2 and TRBJ2-2; D call uncertain. Looked up from germline, CDR1 is SNHLY and CDR2 is FYNNEI. The CDR3 contains 15 residues. V lost 5 bases and J 0 bases, leaving 10 bases between the germline ends.

The chain joins TRBV7-2 to TRBJ2-1, with no clear D. This CDR3 has 15 residues. V gave up 1 base and J gave up 0 bases, with 7 bases separating them. The germline CDR1 and CDR2 sequences are SGHTA and FQGNSA. The CDR3 region has the DNA TGTGCCAGCAGCTTAGTCGTTAGCTCCTACAATGAGCAGTTCTTC. Amino acids: CASSLVVSSYNEQFF.

This chain joins TRBV27 and TRBJ2-3; D unclear. The CDR3 covers 13 residues. Germline V CDR1 and CDR2: MNHEY, SMNVEV (reference sequence). V lost 3 bases to trimming and J lost 5 bases, with 9 bases between them. CDR3 sequence: CASSFRVIDTQYF. The CDR3 DNA sequence: TGTGCCAGCAGTTTTAGAGTCATAGATACGCAGTATTTT.

CDR3 amino acids: CSASRRGLSNQPQHF. The CDR3 region has the DNA TGCAGTGCTAGTCGGAGGGGACTTAGCAATCAGCCCCAGCATTTT. The gene calls are TRBV20-1 and TRBJ1-5; D perhaps matches TRBD1 (5 bases). The V and J ends lost 3 bases and 0 bases respectively, with 12 bases between them. Germline V lookup: CDR1 DFQATT, CDR2 SNEGSKA (reference sequence). This CDR3 is 15 amino acids long.

In this sample, this clone turned up a few times. The chain links TRBV11-2 to TRBJ2-1, with D maybe TRBD2 (5 bases). CDR1 and CDR2 (germline): SGHAT, FQNNGV. Trimming left V 2 bases short and J 7 bases short, with 15 bases between. The CDR3 extends over 15 amino acids. This CDR3 reads CASSLSLAVANEQFF. The CDR3 DNA sequence: TGTGCCAGCAGCTTAAGTCTAGCTGTCGCTAATGAGCAGTTCTTC.

About this clone itself: This CDR3 is also generated by other DNA sequences in the sample. The chain has TRBV28 and TRBJ1-2; D gene unclear. The CDR3 is 12 residues long. Trimming pared 3 bases from V and 1 base from J, leaving 3 bases between. Germline V gene data show CDR1 as MDHEN and CDR2 as SYDVKM. Here the CDR3 reads CASSLSNYGYTF. In nucleotides, the CDR3 is TGTGCCAGCAGTTTGAGTAACTATGGCTACACCTTC.

J is TRBJ1-6 and V is TRBV5-4; 7 bases agree with TRBD1. This CDR3 has 14 residues. CDR1 and CDR2 from the germline V gene are SGHNT and YYREEE (reference sequence). Losses at the gene ends were 4 bases for V and 9 bases for J; bases not matched to a gene: 7. CDR3 residues: CASSLTGTGSPLHF. The CDR3 region has the DNA TGTGCCAGCAGCCTGACAGGGACTGGTTCACCCCTCCACTTT.

J is TRBJ2-3 and V is TRBV28; a weak D match, TRBD1 (6 bases). The CDR3 sequence is 16 residues long. Trimming removed 4 bases from V and 2 bases from J, with 16 bases in between. Germline V gene lookup returns CDR1 MDHEN and CDR2 SYDVKM. The CDR3 bases are TGTGCCAGCAGTTCCCCTCGGACAGAATTCACAGATACGCAGTATTTT. The encoded protein is CASSSPRTEFTDTQYF.

This clone was observed a single time. The chain is built from TRBV28 and TRBJ1-2; D remains ambiguous. The V and J ends lost 9 bases and 4 bases respectively, with 12 bases between them. Germline assignment: CDR1 MDHEN and CDR2 SYDVKM. The CDR3 sequence is 12 residues long. CDR3 residues: CASWRSGYGYTF. Here the CDR3 DNA reads TGTGCCAGTTGGAGGTCGGGCTATGGCTACACCTTC.

The gene calls are TRBV27 and TRBJ2-7; perhaps TRBD2 as D (6 bases). The germline CDR1 and CDR2 sequences are MNHEY and SMNVEV (reference sequence). CDR3 size: 12 residues. Trimming took 3 bases from V and 6 from J, leaving 9 bases between them. The CDR3 sequence is CASSLGGPEQYF. CDR3 sequence (DNA): TGTGCCAGCAGTTTGGGAGGCCCCGAGCAGTACTTC.

The chain combines TRBV10-3 with TRBJ2-7; TRBD1 aligns across 10 bases. This CDR3 spans 17 amino acids. Germline CDR1 and CDR2: ENHRY and SYGVKD. J gave up 1 base and V 0 bases, and 6 bases lay outside the gene matches. CDR3 sequence reads: CAISESKMGQGSYEQYF. CDR3 DNA: TGTGCCATCAGTGAGTCTAAGATGGGACAGGGGTCCTACGAGCAGTACTTC.

The chain is built from TRBV5-1 and TRBJ2-7; D may be TRBD2 (5 bases). Germline V gene lookup returns CDR1 SGHRS and CDR2 YFSETQ. Trimming pared 0 bases from V and 6 bases from J, leaving 19 bases between. CDR3 length: 16 amino acids. CDR3 loop: CASSLAWTQNSPEQYF. Here the CDR3 DNA reads TGCGCCAGCAGCTTGGCCTGGACTCAGAATAGCCCCGAGCAGTACTTC.

The chain links TRBV5-5 to TRBJ1-2; D is ambiguous. Germline V gene lookup returns CDR1 SGHKS and CDR2 YYEKEE (reference sequence). There are 14 residues in the CDR3. V was pared by 0 bases and J by 0 bases, with 6 bases between. CDR3 DNA: TGTGCCAGCAGCTTGGCCGGGACTAACTATGGCTACACCTTC. It codes for CASSLAGTNYGYTF.

The chain links TRBV30 to TRBJ2-1, with TRBD2 matching over 7 bases. J gave up 9 bases and V 4 bases, and 6 bases lay outside the gene matches. CDR3 length: 12 residues. The germline V gene encodes CDR1 GTSNPN and CDR2 SVGIG (reference sequence). The CDR3 is CAWNGGRAEQFF. The CDR3 DNA is TGTGCCTGGAACGGGGGGAGGGCTGAGCAGTTCTTC.

J is TRBJ2-2 and V is TRBV15; D call uncertain. Trimming cost V 7 bases and J 4 bases, with 16 bases left between them. The germline V gene encodes CDR1 LNHNV and CDR2 YYDKDF (reference sequence). The CDR3 is made up of 15 amino acids. Here the CDR3 reads CATTRYSQGTGELFF. The DNA of the CDR3 is TGTGCCACCACCCGATATAGCCAAGGCACCGGGGAGCTGTTTTTT.